A selection of T cell receptor beta chains follows, all from one sample in a study of breast tumors, draining lymph nodes, adjacent tissues. TCRdb passed the multiplex PCR reads through MiXCR, listing each CDR3 protein once. Among about 230,000 distinct CDR3 sequences listed, roughly 32% were seen once. The sequenced sample was axillary lymph node tissue. Every receptor here comes from a female donor with breast cancer. Some clones in this sample may be carry-over from other donors' samples. Each CDR3 is given with its conserved first and last residue. The D gene is left open where the match is weak. The size of a clone is reported for some rows only, either as once, few or many, or as a class for expanded clones.

j_call v_call cdr3_length clone_size d_call cdr3_aa cdr3_nt
TRBJ1-5 TRBV25-1 19 once - CASSEIRGAAIRGNQPQHF TGTGCCAGCAGTGAAATTAGGGGGGCAGCCATTAGGGGCAATCAGCCCCAGCATTTT
TRBJ2-3 TRBV6-5 14 many - CASSYSGNTDTQYF TGTGCCAGCAGTTACTCTGGGAACACAGATACGCAGTATTTT
TRBJ2-1 TRBV25-1 12 - TRBD2 CASVNSAGGRIF TGTGCCAGCGTAAACTCAGCGGGAGGGAGGATCTTC
TRBJ2-5 TRBV20-1 16 many - CSARDLLEGSMETQYF TGCAGTGCTAGAGACCTGCTAGAGGGGAGTATGGAGACCCAGTACTTC
TRBJ2-7 TRBV20-1 16 many TRBD2 CSAHPGTSGHSYEQYF TGCAGTGCTCACCCTGGGACTAGCGGGCACTCCTACGAGCAGTACTTC
TRBJ1-2 TRBV15 15 many TRBD1 CATSRASGGNYGYTF TGTGCCACCAGCAGAGCCTCAGGGGGCAACTATGGCTACACCTTC
TRBJ1-2 TRBV6-5 17 many - CASSHSGTNSPVYGYTF TGTGCCAGCAGTCACTCTGGGACGAACAGCCCCGTTTATGGCTACACCTTC
TRBJ1-1 TRBV10-3 12 few - CAISEQVTEAFF TGTGCCATCAGTGAGCAGGTCACTGAAGCTTTCTTT
TRBJ2-5 TRBV6-6 14 many TRBD2 CASRKEGGQETQYF TGTGCCAGCAGAAAAGAGGGAGGGCAAGAGACCCAGTACTTC
TRBJ2-1 TRBV24-1 14 many - CATSDPGIADEQFF TGTGCCACCAGTGATCCTGGAATAGCCGATGAGCAGTTCTTC
TRBJ2-7 TRBV28 14 many - CASTTQISDYEQYF TGTGCCAGCACGACCCAAATTAGCGACTACGAGCAGTACTTC
TRBJ2-7 TRBV20-1 13 - - CSTSMGGYYEQYF TGCAGTACTAGTATGGGCGGGTACTACGAGCAGTACTTC
TRBJ2-5 TRBV11-3 16 many - CASSLGITGLQETQYF TGTGCCAGCAGCTTAGGGATAACGGGACTTCAAGAGACCCAGTACTTC
TRBJ1-2 TRBV6-1 18 - TRBD1 CASSEWGQGKVRVYGYTF TGTGCCAGCAGTGAATGGGGACAGGGGAAGGTAAGAGTCTATGGCTACACCTTC
TRBJ1-6 TRBV19 14 once - CAGSDWGTNSPLHF TGCGCCGGTAGTGATTGGGGCACCAATTCACCCCTCCACTTT
TRBJ2-7 TRBV19 14 many - CASSTRRGSYEQYF TGTGCCAGTAGTACCCGGCGGGGATCCTACGAGCAGTACTTC
TRBJ1-1 TRBV5-8 14 - - CASSPRGVNTEAFF TGTGCCAGCAGCCCTAGGGGGGTGAACACTGAAGCTTTCTTT
TRBJ2-3 TRBV28 12 - - CASSLYRDTQYF TGTGCCAGCAGTTTATACAGAGATACGCAGTATTTT
TRBJ2-7 TRBV7-9 15 many - CASSRGSKGRGEQYF TGTGCCAGCAGCCGAGGGTCCAAGGGCCGGGGCGAGCAGTACTTC
TRBJ2-1 TRBV20-1 15 many TRBD1 CSARGGGQGIDEQFF TGCAGTGCTAGAGGAGGGGGACAGGGTATAGATGAGCAGTTCTTC
TRBJ1-6 TRBV12-5 13 - TRBD1 CASGLGQGSSLHF TGTGCTAGTGGTTTGGGACAGGGTAGCTCCCTCCACTTT
TRBJ2-7 TRBV7-2 15 many TRBD2 CASSLQGLAVYEQYF TGTGCCAGCAGCCTACAAGGGCTAGCGGTCTACGAGCAGTACTTC
TRBJ2-3 TRBV5-1 15 many - CASSPWTVNTDTQYF TGCGCCAGCAGCCCCTGGACAGTAAACACAGATACGCAGTATTTT
TRBJ1-2 TRBV7-8 16 - - CASSLGPGPTNYGYTF TGTGCCAGCAGCTTAGGGCCGGGACCGACAAACTATGGCTACACCTTC
TRBJ2-1 TRBV19 15 - - CASSIGRGHYNEQFF TGTGCCAGTAGTATAGGCAGGGGCCATTACAATGAGCAGTTCTTC
TRBJ2-7 TRBV5-5 15 many TRBD1 CASSLARDRGREQYF TGTGCCAGCAGCTTGGCCAGGGACAGGGGGCGCGAGCAGTACTTC
TRBJ2-7 TRBV11-3 15 many - CASSPYEGGLEEQYF TGTGCCAGCAGCCCCTACGAAGGAGGACTGGAAGAGCAGTACTTC